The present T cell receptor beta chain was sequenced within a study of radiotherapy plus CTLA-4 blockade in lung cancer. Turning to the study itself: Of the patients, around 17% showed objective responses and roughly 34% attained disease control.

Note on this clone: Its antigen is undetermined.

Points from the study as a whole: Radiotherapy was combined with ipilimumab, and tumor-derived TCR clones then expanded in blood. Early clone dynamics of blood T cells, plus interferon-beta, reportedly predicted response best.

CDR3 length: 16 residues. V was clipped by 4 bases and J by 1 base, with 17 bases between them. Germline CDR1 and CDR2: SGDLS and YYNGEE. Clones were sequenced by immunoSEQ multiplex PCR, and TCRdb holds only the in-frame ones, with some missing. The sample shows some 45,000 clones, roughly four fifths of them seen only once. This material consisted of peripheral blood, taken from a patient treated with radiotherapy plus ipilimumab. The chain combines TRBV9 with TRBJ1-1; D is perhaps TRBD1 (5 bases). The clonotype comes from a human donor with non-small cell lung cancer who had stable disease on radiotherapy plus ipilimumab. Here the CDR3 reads CASSPQPGRGNTEAFF. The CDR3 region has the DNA TGTGCCAGCAGCCCCCAACCGGGACGGGGGAACACTGAAGCTTTCTTT. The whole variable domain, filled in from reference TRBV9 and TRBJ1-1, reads DSGVTQTPKHLITATGQRVTLRCSPRSGDLSVYWYQQSLDQGLQFLIQYYNGEERAKGNILERFSAQQFPDLHSELNLSSLELGDSALYFCASSPQPGRGNTEAFFGQGTRLTVV.